Listed below are T cell receptor beta chains from one sample, sequenced in a study of shared clonotypes between healthy human individuals. TCRdb's table, derived via immunoSEQ multiplex PCR, lists solely in-frame clones and lacks some. Found here are 400,000 to 600,000 clones, almost 80% of them singletons; the top ten hold around 12%. The sample was PBMCs. These receptors came from a woman aged 40 to 50 in good health. Some clones in this sample may be carry-over from other donors' samples. Each CDR3 is given without its conserved first and last residue.

len | j_gene | v_gene | CDR3aa
9 | TRBJ2-7 | TRBV20-1 | SAGQSYEQY
13 | TRBJ1-5 | TRBV2 | ASSYMGDANQPQH
12 | TRBJ1-5 | TRBV29-1 | SVATGTSNQPQH
10 | TRBJ2-7 | TRBV28 | ASSLYRGEQY
10 | TRBJ2-4 | TRBV29-1 | SVVRGAHIQY
14 | TRBJ2-7 | TRBV7-9 | ASSLQAGGPSAEQY
13 | TRBJ2-2 | TRBV28 | ASSLSGRNTGELF
12 | TRBJ1-1 | TRBV18 | ASSPPTGGTEAF
11 | TRBJ2-7 | TRBV27 | ASRPGPAYEQY
12 | TRBJ2-5 | TRBV5-1 | ASSWGLVQETQY
16 | TRBJ1-5 | TRBV7-8 | ASSLYKPGRGSNQPQH
13 | TRBJ1-5 | TRBV28 | ASSLPGHSNQPQH
13 | TRBJ2-1 | TRBV28 | ASSRPQGSYNEQF
11 | TRBJ2-7 | TRBV9 | ASSVGTPYEQY
15 | TRBJ1-5 | TRBV7-2 | ASSLGSRVYSNQPQH
14 | TRBJ1-5 | TRBV7-8 | ASSLGGGDSNQPQH
12 | TRBJ2-1 | TRBV4-2 | ASSQTDRYNEQF
12 | TRBJ2-7 | TRBV2 | ASSEGSPMGEQY
12 | TRBJ2-3 | TRBV7-3 | ASSPGLAGDTQY
14 | TRBJ2-3 | TRBV15 | ATSGGASGKSDTQY
13 | TRBJ2-2 | TRBV5-4 | ASSLDGRYTGELF
10 | TRBJ1-5 | TRBV28 | ASEGVNQPQH
12 | TRBJ1-2 | TRBV6-1 | ASRAGPEMDGYT
12 | TRBJ2-7 | TRBV5-6 | ASSLRTGSYEQY
12 | TRBJ1-1 | TRBV11-2 | ASNAGLMNTEAF
13 | TRBJ2-2 | TRBV9 | ASSVLGSNTGELF
11 | TRBJ2-2 | TRBV7-9 | ASSTFRTGELF
17 | TRBJ2-3 | TRBV5-1 | ASGSTGTSGSSSTDTQY
11 | TRBJ2-7 | TRBV9 | ASSVGSGDEQY
11 | TRBJ1-1 | TRBV30 | AWSTGANTEAF
12 | TRBJ1-1 | TRBV6-1 | ATQAPLMNTEAF
11 | TRBJ1-2 | TRBV6-6 | ASSRGGWEGYT
13 | TRBJ2-5 | TRBV6-1 | ASIRAGGAGETQY
14 | TRBJ1-2 | TRBV18 | ASSPPRSLLGFGYT
14 | TRBJ2-3 | TRBV6-6 | ASSSGTSGTADTQY
13 | TRBJ1-1 | TRBV11-1 | ASSTGQGADTEAF
14 | TRBJ1-1 | TRBV19 | ASSTPPGRQNTEAF
13 | TRBJ2-7 | TRBV5-3 | ARSLDGGRCNEQY
14 | TRBJ2-7 | TRBV10-3 | AISESEQGAPYEQY
13 | TRBJ2-3 | TRBV28 | ASSMGLAELDTQY
12 | TRBJ1-1 | TRBV28 | ASSLGGDGTEAF
13 | TRBJ2-1 | TRBV5-5 | ASSPLAGDHNEQF
13 | TRBJ2-5 | TRBV4-2 | ASSPTSGGQETQY
13 | TRBJ2-7 | TRBV19 | ASSPRGTLAYEQY
14 | TRBJ1-2 | TRBV5-4 | ASSSGTGTQNYGYT
14 | TRBJ1-6 | TRBV19 | ASSIALVVANLPLH
11 | TRBJ1-2 | TRBV6-4 | ASSGSRAGGYT
11 | TRBJ2-1 | TRBV27 | ASSLSSLNEQF